These 32 T cell receptor beta chains share one sample of origin, sequenced in a study of OX40 agonist ivuxolimab in advanced cancers. Method: immunoSEQ multiplex PCR; TCRdb's copy keeps in-frame clones and lacks some. This sample carries about 55,000 clones, about nine tenths of them seen once, and the ten largest clones take 5.5% to 7%. The sequencing used CD4+ or CD8+ T cells sorted from blood, collected in a trial of the OX40 agonist ivuxolimab. Receptors originate from an adult with an advanced solid tumor such as melanoma, head and neck, liver or kidney cancer.

The chain is built from TRBV6-4 and TRBJ2-1, with 9 bases matching TRBD1. Germline values: CDR1 MRHNA, CDR2 SNTAGT. The CDR3 covers 15 residues. J was trimmed by 3 bases and V by 8 bases; bases with no gene match: 8. This chain's CDR3 is CASGPGQGSYNEQFF. The CDR3 DNA reads as TGTGCCAGCGGCCCGGGACAGGGCAGCTACAATGAGCAGTTCTTC.

The chain has TRBV14 and TRBJ2-7; perhaps TRBD1 as D (5 bases). The CDR3 has 13 amino acids. The ends were cut back, 3 bases at V and 0 bases at J, with 6 bases in the middle. CDR1 is SGHDN, CDR2 FVKESK, per germline. The CDR3 region is CASSQTDSYEQYF. Written as DNA, the CDR3 is TGTGCCAGCAGCCAGACAGACTCCTACGAGCAGTACTTC.

The chain combines TRBV13 with TRBJ2-1; TRBD2 matches at 7 bases. Per the germline V gene, CDR1 is PRHDT and CDR2 is FYEKMQ (reference sequence). The ends lost 3 bases at V and 4 bases at J; junction bases unmatched: 12. The length of the CDR3 is 17 residues. The CDR3 bases are TGTGCCAGCAGCTTCGGTGGGGGGAGGGTCCATTACAATGAGCAGTTCTTC. It codes for CASSFGGGRVHYNEQFF.

In its sample, this clone was seen once. The gene calls are TRBV10-1 and TRBJ2-2; 8 bases match TRBD1. Germline V CDR1 and CDR2: WNHNN, SYGVQD (reference sequence). Germline trimming cut 7 bases from V and 6 bases from J; bases unmatched to any gene: 4. CDR3 length equals 13 residues. The CDR3: CASNRGEAGELFF. CDR3 sequence (DNA): TGCGCCAGCAACAGGGGGGAAGCCGGGGAGCTGTTTTTT.

This sequence joins TRBV5-1 and TRBJ1-1; 8 bases fit TRBD1. CDR3 size: 14 residues. Germline loops: CDR1 SGHRS, CDR2 YFSETQ. J was trimmed by 1 base and V by 8 bases; bases with no gene match: 7. The CDR3 sequence is CASSGTGTNTEAFF. The CDR3 DNA follows: TGCGCCAGTAGTGGGACAGGTACGAACACTGAAGCTTTCTTT.

The chain combines TRBV12-5 with TRBJ1-1; possible D gene TRBD1, 5 bases. The CDR3 totals 14 residues. With 2 bases removed from V and 0 bases from J, the gap between germline ends came to 7 bases. CDR1 is LGHNT and CDR2 is FRNRAP in the germline V gene. The CDR3 reads CASGLRGLNTEAFF. The CDR3 DNA reads TGTGCTAGTGGTTTGAGGGGACTGAACACTGAAGCTTTCTTT.

This chain links TRBV18 with TRBJ2-7; D is perhaps TRBD1 (5 bases). CDR3 length: 14 residues. V was shortened by 2 bases and J by 5 bases, with 13 bases between the two germline ends. Per the germline V gene, CDR1 is KGHSH and CDR2 is LQKENI. CDR3 bases: TGTGCCAGCTCACCAACAGGCGCTTCTCACGAGCAGTACTTC. As protein: CASSPTGASHEQYF.

The chain has TRBV9 and TRBJ2-2; D might be TRBD1 (5 bases). V shed 1 base and J shed 2 bases, with 15 bases lying between them. The CDR3 spans 17 residues. Germline lookup yields CDR1 SGDLS and CDR2 YYNGEE. In nucleotides, the CDR3 is TGTGCCAGCAGCGTATTTGGCCAGGGCCCAAACACCGGGGAGCTGTTTTTT. Translating gives CASSVFGQGPNTGELFF.

The chain carries TRBV4-2 and TRBJ2-1; 12 bases align to TRBD2. The junction had 8 bases not matched to a gene; V was cut back by 2 bases and J by 9 bases. This CDR3 has 16 residues. The germline gives CDR1 LGHNA, CDR2 YNFKEQ. The DNA of the CDR3 is TGTGCCAGCAGCCAAAAACTAGCGGGAGGAGGTGGTGAGCAGTTCTTC. Its translation is CASSQKLAGGGGEQFF.

V and J are TRBV19 and TRBJ2-7; the D is unclear. The CDR3 extends over 15 amino acids. CDR1 is LNHDA and CDR2 is SQIVND in the germline V gene (reference sequence). Trimming took off 1 base at V and 0 bases at J, with 10 bases between the two ends. CDR3 DNA sequence: TGTGCCAGTAGTATAGTTGGCCTAAGCTCCTACGAGCAGTACTTC. Amino acid sequence: CASSIVGLSSYEQYF.

The J gene is TRBJ1-5, the V gene TRBV6-6; D might be TRBD1 (5 bases). The ends were cut back, 7 bases at V and 5 bases at J, with 12 bases in the middle. The germline V gene has CDR1 MNHNY and CDR2 SVGAGI (reference sequence). The CDR3 loop spans 13 amino acids. The CDR3 reads CASNKGEHQPQHF. CDR3 in DNA: TGTGCCAGCAATAAAGGGGAACATCAGCCCCAGCATTTT.

This clone was counted only a few times. The chain carries TRBV6-1 and TRBJ1-5; no reliable D call. Trimming left V 2 bases short and J 3 bases short, with 11 bases between. From germline, CDR1 is MNHNS and CDR2 SASEGT. The CDR3 totals 15 residues. The CDR3 nucleotides read TGTGCCAGCAGTGAACGGGGATTTGACAATCAGCCCCAGCATTTT. Translation: CASSERGFDNQPQHF.

The chain is built from TRBV27 and TRBJ2-3; 11 bases are shared with TRBD2. Unmatched junction bases numbered 3, after V lost 1 base and J lost 6 bases. The CDR3 is 15 amino acids. CDR1 is MNHEY and CDR2 is SMNVEV in the germline V gene (reference sequence). The CDR3 DNA sequence: TGTGCCAGCAGTTTATTAGCTAGCGGGAGGGATACGCAGTATTTT. The encoded protein is CASSLLASGRDTQYF.

This clone was counted a single time. This chain connects TRBV2 to TRBJ2-7; D unresolved. Per the germline V gene, CDR1 is SNHLY and CDR2 is FYNNEI. This CDR3 contains 12 residues. The ends were cut back, 5 bases at V and 2 bases at J, with 7 bases in the middle. DNA of the CDR3: TGTGCCAGCAGTTGGGAAGCCTACGAGCAGTACTTC. Its translation is CASSWEAYEQYF.

The J gene is TRBJ1-1, the V gene TRBV6-5; possible D gene TRBD1, 6 bases. Germline CDR1 MNHEY, CDR2 SVGAGI. V was pared by 7 bases and J by 0 bases, with 9 bases between. This CDR3 contains 13 residues. The CDR3: CASTRTVNTEAFF. The CDR3 DNA sequence: TGTGCCAGCACCCGGACAGTGAACACTGAAGCTTTCTTT.

This clone appeared a single time. The V and J genes are TRBV7-9 and TRBJ1-2; 9 bases line up with TRBD1. CDR3 length: 16 residues. Germline CDR1 reads SEHNR; CDR2 reads FQNEAQ (reference sequence). V dropped 3 bases and J dropped 1; count of bases not matched to a gene: 6. The CDR3 DNA reads TGTGCCAGCAGCTTTCTGCCGGGACAGGGTAACTATGGCTACACCTTC. This sequence encodes CASSFLPGQGNYGYTF. Full variable domain (outside the CDR3, taken from reference TRBV7-9 and TRBJ1-2): DTGVSQNPRHKITKRGQNVTFRCDPISEHNRLYWYRQTLGQGPEFLTYFQNEAQLEKSRLLSDRFSAERPKGSFSTLEIQRTEQGDSAMYLCASSFLPGQGNYGYTFGSGTRLTVV.

The CDR3, as DNA: TGCGCCAGCAGCCCATACAGGGGGGGCTACGAGCAGTACTTC. As protein: CASSPYRGGYEQYF. The chain has TRBV5-1 and TRBJ2-7, with D perhaps matching TRBD1 (8 bases). Germline V lookup: CDR1 SGHRS, CDR2 YFSETQ. The V end lost 4 bases, the J end lost 3 bases, and 14 bases lay between the germline ends. CDR3 length: 14 residues.

This chain links TRBV5-1 with TRBJ2-3; D is perhaps TRBD1 (6 bases). The germline CDR1 and CDR2 sequences are SGHRS and YFSETQ. The CDR3 length is 16 residues. Trimming took 0 bases from V and 4 from J, leaving 15 bases between them. The CDR3 loop reads CASSLGNRVGADTQYF. In DNA, the CDR3 is TGCGCCAGCAGCTTGGGCAACAGGGTGGGCGCAGATACGCAGTATTTT.

V and J are TRBV11-2 and TRBJ2-7; D remains unclear. CDR1 and CDR2 from the germline V gene are SGHAT and FQNNGV. The CDR3 covers 14 residues. Between the trimmed V and J ends, which lost 6 bases and 4 bases, there was a span of 16 bases. The CDR3 reads CASRPSGLGYEQYF. In nucleotides, the CDR3 is TGTGCCAGCAGGCCGTCCGGGCTCGGGTACGAGCAGTACTTC.

The rearrangement links TRBV27 to TRBJ2-1, with 7 bases lining up with TRBD2. Germline CDR1 MNHEY, CDR2 SMNVEV (reference sequence). The CDR3 runs to 14 residues. Trimming took 5 bases from V and 8 from J; bases not matched to a gene: 9. The CDR3 DNA sequence: TGTGCCAGCAGTCCTTGGGGGAGGGCAGATGAGCAGTTCTTC. Protein: CASSPWGRADEQFF.

V usage is TRBV11-3 and J usage is TRBJ2-1, with D possibly being TRBD2 (6 bases). The CDR3 runs to 14 residues. Germline V gives CDR1 SGHNT, CDR2 YENEEA. With 1 base removed from V and 6 bases from J, the gap between germline ends came to 10 bases. The DNA for the CDR3 is TGTGCCAGCAGCTTAGGGGGACTGGGCAATGAGCAGTTCTTC. It is translated as CASSLGGLGNEQFF.

The V gene is TRBV11-2, the J gene TRBJ2-3; D remains ambiguous. Trimming pared 6 bases from V and 6 bases from J, leaving 7 bases between. Per the germline V gene, CDR1 is SGHAT and CDR2 is FQNNGV. CDR3 length: 11 amino acids. The CDR3 loop reads CASSVKDTQYF. The DNA for the CDR3 is TGTGCCAGCAGTGTCAAGGATACGCAGTATTTT.

V is TRBV12-5 and J is TRBJ2-1; a weak D match, TRBD2 (6 bases). CDR1 is LGHNT, CDR2 FRNRAP, per germline. Trimming left V 3 bases short and J 7 bases short, with 10 bases between. This CDR3 has 13 residues. In DNA, the CDR3 is TGTGCTAGTGGTTTATCGGGGAGGAATGAGCAGTTCTTC. Translated: CASGLSGRNEQFF.

The rearrangement joins TRBV14 to TRBJ2-1, with D uncertain. Germline-derived CDR1 and CDR2 are SGHDN and FVKESK. Deletions cut 4 bases from V and 0 bases from J, with 7 bases between. CDR3 length equals 14 residues. The CDR3 DNA is TGTGCCAGCAGCCCCCTGGGCTCCTACAATGAGCAGTTCTTC. Translating it yields CASSPLGSYNEQFF.

As regards this clone: The junction does not match germline at one end; this may be a read error. J is TRBJ2-7 and V is TRBV7-2; 14 bases align to TRBD2. The CDR3 runs to 13 residues. Germline V gene data show CDR1 as SGHTA and CDR2 as FQGNSA. The CDR3 sequence is CASSTAGTSGRDF. CDR3 bases: TGTGCCAGCAGCACGGCCGGGACTAGCGGGAGAGACTTC.

In its sample, this clone was seen a few times. In DNA form, the CDR3 reads TGTGCCAGTAGTATAGAGGACAGGGGGTTTGTGCCCCAGCATTTT. Its translation is CASSIEDRGFVPQHF. The chain links TRBV19 to TRBJ1-5; TRBD1 agrees at 10 bases. V was pared by 0 bases and J by 9 bases, with 5 bases of the junction left unmatched. This CDR3 region has 15 residues. Germline lookup yields CDR1 LNHDA and CDR2 SQIVND (reference sequence).

The chain couples TRBV6-5 to TRBJ2-7; the D is unclear. The CDR3 runs 11 residues. The germline V and J ends were trimmed by 6 bases and 2 bases, with 5 bases remaining between them. Germline assignment: CDR1 MNHEY and CDR2 SVGAGI. CDR3 protein: CASRSPYEQYF. The CDR3 DNA reads TGTGCCAGCAGGTCCCCCTACGAGCAGTACTTC.

The chain links TRBV28 to TRBJ2-5, with 8 bases fitting TRBD2. Germline assignment: CDR1 MDHEN and CDR2 SYDVKM. Germline trimming cut 5 bases from V and 5 bases from J; bases unmatched to any gene: 7. The CDR3 has 14 residues. The CDR3 loop reads CASSPHQREETQYF. The CDR3 region has the DNA TGTGCCAGCAGTCCACATCAGCGGGAGGAGACCCAGTACTTC.

The chain is built from TRBV4-2 and TRBJ1-5; D possibly corresponds to TRBD1 (5 bases). Trimming removed 0 bases from V and 5 bases from J, with 14 bases in between. This CDR3 is 16 amino acids long. Looked up from germline, CDR1 is LGHNA and CDR2 is YNFKEQ. CDR3 sequence reads: CASSQEGAREDQPQHF. CDR3 bases: TGTGCCAGCAGCCAAGAAGGGGCCAGGGAGGATCAGCCCCAGCATTTT.

The CDR3 nucleotides are TGCGCCAGCAGCGAGCCGCCGTACGAGCAGTACTTC. It encodes CASSEPPYEQYF. The rearrangement joins TRBV5-1 to TRBJ2-7; no firm D call. V dropped 4 bases and J dropped 4 bases, with 9 bases sitting between them. CDR3 length equals 12 residues. Germline values: CDR1 SGHRS, CDR2 YFSETQ.

This clone was picked up one time. The rearrangement links TRBV14 to TRBJ2-3; TRBD1 is a possible D gene (5 bases). Germline V gene data show CDR1 as SGHDN and CDR2 as FVKESK. The CDR3 has 15 residues. Trimming cost V 0 bases and J 3 bases, with 10 bases left between them. For the CDR3, the DNA is TGTGCCAGCAGCCAAGATAACAGGAGAACAGATACGCAGTATTTT. This gives the protein CASSQDNRRTDTQYF.

This chain links TRBV7-9 with TRBJ1-1; a possible D gene is TRBD1 (6 bases). Germline values: CDR1 SEHNR, CDR2 FQNEAQ (reference sequence). The CDR3 length is 14 residues. V shed 0 bases and J shed 1 base, with 6 bases lying between them. CDR3 in amino acids: CASSLARGNTEAFF. CDR3 nucleotide sequence: TGTGCCAGCAGCTTAGCCAGGGGGAACACTGAAGCTTTCTTT.